The 30 T cell receptor beta chains below all came from one sample that was sequenced in a study of blood T cell repertoires in COVID-19. Profiling relied on immunoSEQ multiplex PCR, and the TCRdb table lists in-frame clones only, not all of them. The data contain under 70,000 clones, 65% to 80% of them seen just once; the ten biggest clones take up 18%. The specimen sequenced was peripheral blood. These receptor sequences come from a man between 60 and 75 years old with acute or convalescent COVID-19.

This clone was counted between two and nine times. This rearrangement joins TRBV29-1 to TRBJ1-5; weak D call: TRBD1 (6 bases). The germline CDR1 and CDR2 sequences are SQVTM and ANQGSEA. The CDR3 extends over 15 amino acids. V was clipped by 7 bases and J by 2 bases, with 18 bases between them. In DNA, the CDR3 is TGCAGCGCACTTACTCAGGGGATTGGCAATCAGCCCCAGCATTTT. Translated, it gives CSALTQGIGNQPQHF. The whole variable domain, filled in from reference TRBV29-1 and TRBJ1-5, reads SAVISQKPSRDICQRGTSLTIQCQVDSQVTMMFWYRQQPGQSLTLIATANQGSEATYESGFVIDKFPISRPNLTFSTLTVSNMSPEDSSIYLCSALTQGIGNQPQHFGDGTRLSIL.

This chain joins TRBV27 and TRBJ1-6; the D gene is possibly TRBD1 (6 bases). The CDR3 has 14 amino acids. Trimming took off 0 bases at V and 11 bases at J, with 11 bases between the two ends. Per germline, CDR1 MNHEY and CDR2 SMNVEV (reference sequence). The CDR3 protein is CASSLSQGRTPLHF. Written as DNA, the CDR3 is TGTGCCAGCAGTTTATCACAGGGACGGACACCCCTCCACTTT.

The genes are TRBV5-6 and TRBJ2-5; 7 bases align to TRBD1. The germline V gene has CDR1 SGHDT and CDR2 YYEEEE. V shed 4 bases and J 4 bases; nucleotides not matched to a gene: 7. This CDR3 region has 14 residues. The chain's CDR3 is CASSRKSGGETQYF. DNA of the CDR3: TGTGCCAGCAGCCGCAAGTCAGGGGGAGAGACCCAGTACTTC.

V and J are TRBV11-2 and TRBJ2-7; 7 bases map to TRBD1. Germline CDR1 reads SGHAT; CDR2 reads FQNNGV. V lost 5 bases, J lost 1 base, and 8 bases stayed unmatched. This CDR3 is built from 15 residues. DNA for the CDR3: TGTGCCAGCAGCCCAAGACAGGGCCCTTCCTACGAGCAGTACTTC. Protein sequence: CASSPRQGPSYEQYF.

CDR3 sequence reads: CASTPWGGNPFSSYNEQFF. The CDR3 nucleotides are TGTGCCAGCACCCCATGGGGCGGGAACCCCTTTAGCTCCTACAATGAGCAGTTCTTC. This sequence joins TRBV5-4 and TRBJ2-1, with D possibly matching TRBD2 (6 bases). The length of the CDR3 is 19 residues. Trimming removed 6 bases from V and 0 bases from J, with 25 bases in between. Germline CDR1 SGHNT, CDR2 YYREEE (reference sequence).

CDR3 residues: CASARGGSYNEQFF. The CDR3 coding sequence is TGTGCCAGCGCCCGGGGGGGCTCCTACAATGAGCAGTTCTTC. The rearrangement joins TRBV7-9 to TRBJ2-1; 8 nucleotides agree with TRBD2. There are 14 residues in the CDR3. Germline assignment: CDR1 SEHNR and CDR2 FQNEAQ (reference sequence). The junction had 3 bases not matched to a gene; V was cut back by 8 bases and J by 0 bases.

The V call is TRBV7-2, the J call TRBJ1-1; perhaps TRBD1 as D (5 bases). The CDR3 runs to 14 residues. The V and J ends lost 5 bases and 1 base respectively, with 11 bases between them. CDR1 is SGHTA and CDR2 is FQGNSA in the germline V gene. CDR3 bases: TGTGCCAGCAGCGTCAGGGCGTCGAACACTGAAGCTTTCTTT. Translated: CASSVRASNTEAFF. Full variable domain (rest looked up from reference TRBV7-2 and TRBJ1-1): GAGVSQSPSNKVTEKGKDVELRCDPISGHTALYWYRQSLGQGLEFLIYFQGNSAPDKSGLPSDRFSAERTGGSVSTLTIQRTQQEDSAVYLCASSVRASNTEAFFGQGTRLTVV.

This sequence joins TRBV5-6 and TRBJ2-7, with TRBD2 matching over 13 bases. V gave up 3 bases and J gave up 0 bases; unmatched junction bases: 9. CDR3 length: 18 residues. Germline V gene lookup returns CDR1 SGHDT and CDR2 YYEEEE. CDR3 bases: TGTGCCAGCAGCTACTCCGGGACTAGCGGGGACCTCTCCTACGAGCAGTACTTC. It yields the protein CASSYSGTSGDLSYEQYF. Complete variable domain (other parts from reference TRBV5-6 and TRBJ2-7): DAGVTQSPTHLIKTRGQQVTLRCSPKSGHDTVSWYQQALGQGPQFIFQYYEEEERQRGNFPDRFSGHQFPNYSSELNVNALLLGDSALYLCASSYSGTSGDLSYEQYFGPGTRLTVT.

About this clone itself: At one end the junction does not follow the germline gene, possibly because of a read error. The V call is TRBV7-7, the J call TRBJ2-7; D perhaps matches TRBD1 (6 bases). The CDR3 sequence is 15 residues long. Germline V gene data show CDR1 as SSHAT and CDR2 as FNYEAQ (reference sequence). The CDR3 protein is CASSPFPRGRYEQYF. The DNA of the CDR3 is TGTGCTAGCAGCCCATTCCCCAGGGGACGCTACGAGCAGTACTTC. The full variable domain, rest sourced from reference TRBV7-7 and TRBJ2-7, is GAGVSQSPRYKVTKRGQDVTLRCDPISSHATLYWYQQALGQGPEFLTYFNYEAQPDKSGLPSDRFSAERPEGSISTLTIQRTEQRDSAMYRCASSPFPRGRYEQYFGPGTRLTVT.

The rearrangement links TRBV5-6 to TRBJ2-5; TRBD2 matches at 9 bases. The germline gives CDR1 SGHDT, CDR2 YYEEEE. V lost 0 bases, J lost 4 bases, and 7 bases stayed unmatched. The CDR3 contains 16 residues. The CDR3, as DNA: TGTGCCAGCAGCTTGGTTTTCGCGGGAGGGGGAGAGACCCAGTACTTC. It encodes CASSLVFAGGGETQYF.

The chain uses TRBV7-2 and TRBJ1-5; D perhaps matches TRBD1 (5 bases). Trimming pared 5 bases from V and 1 base from J, leaving 12 bases between. The CDR3 runs to 15 residues. Germline lookup yields CDR1 SGHTA and CDR2 FQGNSA. The chain's CDR3 is CASSPGGASNQPQHF. The CDR3 DNA reads TGTGCCAGCAGCCCCGGCGGGGCGAGCAATCAGCCCCAGCATTTT. Full variable domain (remainder filled in from reference TRBV7-2 and TRBJ1-5): GAGVSQSPSNKVTEKGKDVELRCDPISGHTALYWYRQSLGQGLEFLIYFQGNSAPDKSGLPSDRFSAERTGGSVSTLTIQRTQQEDSAVYLCASSPGGASNQPQHFGDGTRLSIL.

The genes are TRBV10-3 and TRBJ1-1; a weak D match, TRBD1 (6 bases). The V end was cut by 3 bases, the J end by 3 bases, with 11 bases between. This CDR3 has 14 residues. Germline V gene sequence: CDR1 ENHRY, CDR2 SYGVKD. The CDR3 loop reads CAISDRTEDTEAFF. The DNA for the CDR3 is TGTGCCATCAGTGACCGGACAGAAGACACTGAAGCTTTCTTT.

V gene TRBV27 combines with J gene TRBJ2-1, with TRBD1 matching over 7 bases. The germline V gene has CDR1 MNHEY and CDR2 SMNVEV (reference sequence). CDR3 size: 16 residues. V lost 5 bases and J lost 2; bases outside the gene matches: 9. In DNA form, the CDR3 reads TGTGCCAGCAGTCTAACCGGGACAGCAACCTACAATGAGCAGTTCTTC. This gives the protein CASSLTGTATYNEQFF.

V and J are TRBV3-1 (or the pseudogene TRBV3-2) and TRBJ1-6; 8 bases align to TRBD1. The CDR3 length is 14 residues. Germline lookup yields CDR1 LGHDT and CDR2 YNNKEL (reference sequence). V was pared by 4 bases and J by 7 bases, with 3 bases of the junction left unmatched. CDR3 region: CASSPNRGNSPLHF. The DNA for the CDR3 is TGTGCCAGCAGCCCTAACAGGGGGAATTCACCCCTCCACTTT.

This chain connects TRBV2 to TRBJ2-3; D possibly corresponds to TRBD2 (6 bases). The germline V gene encodes CDR1 SNHLY and CDR2 FYNNEI. CDR3 length: 15 residues. V gave up 4 bases and J gave up 5 bases, with 16 bases separating them. CDR3 residues: CASSARHGAGDTQYF. CDR3 DNA: TGTGCCAGCAGTGCCAGGCACGGAGCGGGAGATACGCAGTATTTT.

This clone was recorded once. The chain joins TRBV2 to TRBJ1-5; possibly TRBD1 for D (5 bases). V was cut by 8 bases and J by 9 bases, with 14 bases left in between. The CDR3 has 12 residues. Germline V gene data show CDR1 as SNHLY and CDR2 as FYNNEI. CDR3 loop: CASRQDQGPQHF. In DNA, the CDR3 is TGTGCCAGCCGGCAGGACCAGGGGCCCCAGCATTTT.

This clone appeared a single time. V usage is TRBV3-1 (or the pseudogene TRBV3-2) and J usage is TRBJ2-3; D remains unclear. V was pared by 2 bases and J by 6 bases, with 9 bases between. The germline V gene has CDR1 LGHDT and CDR2 YNNKEL (reference sequence). The length of the CDR3 is 13 residues. The CDR3 DNA reads TGTGCCAGCAGCCAATATTTATCGGATACGCAGTATTTT. Protein sequence: CASSQYLSDTQYF.

The rearrangement uses TRBV5-6 and TRBJ2-3; TRBD2 might be the D (5 bases). V was cut by 2 bases and J by 4 bases, with 8 bases left in between. The CDR3 is made up of 13 amino acids. Germline V gene sequence: CDR1 SGHDT, CDR2 YYEEEE. CDR3 nucleotides: TGTGCCAGCAGCTTCGGAGGAGCAGATACGCAGTATTTT. Translated: CASSFGGADTQYF.

This clone was seen once. This sequence joins TRBV6-5 and TRBJ2-1; D unresolved. CDR3 size: 12 residues. CDR1 MNHEY and CDR2 SVGAGI come from the germline V gene. V was shortened by 7 bases and J by 15 bases, with 19 bases between the two germline ends. The CDR3 DNA is TGTGCCAGCACCACTACATGGTTCCATCCGTTCTTC. It encodes CASTTTWFHPFF.

V gene TRBV2 combines with J gene TRBJ1-5, with 11 bases identical to TRBD1. Germline loops: CDR1 SNHLY, CDR2 FYNNEI. V dropped 7 bases and J dropped 1; count of bases not matched to a gene: 9. The CDR3 runs to 17 residues. CDR3 nucleotide sequence: TGTGCCAGCAAGTTGGGGGGACAGGGGGAAAGCAATCAGCCCCAGCATTTT. This translates into CASKLGGQGESNQPQHF.

This clone was seen only once. The chain employs TRBV5-4 and TRBJ2-7; no clear D. The V and J ends lost 4 bases and 3 bases respectively, with 5 bases between them. Looked up from germline, CDR1 is SGHNT and CDR2 is YYREEE (reference sequence). The CDR3 totals 11 residues. CDR3 in DNA: TGTGCCAGCAGCGTTAGCTACGAGCAGTACTTC. As protein: CASSVSYEQYF.

The chain has TRBV19 and TRBJ1-1, with a weak D call TRBD1 (6 bases). V lost 3 bases to trimming and J lost 8 bases, with 16 bases between them. This CDR3 is built from 14 residues. In germline, CDR1 is LNHDA, CDR2 SQIVND (reference sequence). CDR3 in DNA: TGTGCCAGTAGTATCCGTGCGACAGGCCGGGAAGCTTTCTTT. Protein product: CASSIRATGREAFF.

V and J are TRBV9 and TRBJ2-3; TRBD2 might be the D (6 bases). The germline CDR1 and CDR2 sequences are SGDLS and YYNGEE. This CDR3 contains 15 residues. Trimming removed 0 bases at V and 4 bases at J, with 12 bases between. The CDR3 region is CASSVGSGRPDTQYF. The CDR3 coding sequence is TGTGCCAGCAGCGTAGGAAGCGGGCGTCCAGATACGCAGTATTTT.

V usage is TRBV19 and J usage is TRBJ2-2; TRBD2 aligns across 9 bases. This CDR3 region has 16 residues. The junction had 11 bases not matched to a gene; V was cut back by 5 bases and J by 7 bases. The germline V gene encodes CDR1 LNHDA and CDR2 SQIVND (reference sequence). CDR3 in amino acids: CASSLPGLAGIGELFF. The CDR3, as DNA: TGTGCCAGTAGTCTCCCGGGACTAGCTGGCATCGGGGAGCTGTTTTTT. Supplemented by reference TRBV19 and TRBJ2-2, the full variable domain reads DGGITQSPKYLFRKEGQNVTLSCEQNLNHDAMYWYRQDPGQGLRLIYYSQIVNDFQKGDIAEGYSVSREKKESFPLTVTSAQKNPTAFYLCASSLPGLAGIGELFFGEGSRLTVL.

J is TRBJ2-1 and V is TRBV5-8, with 8 nucleotides matching TRBD2. Trimming cost V 0 bases and J 3 bases; bases outside gene matches: 2. Looked up from germline, CDR1 is SGHTS and CDR2 is YDEGEE. The CDR3 is 15 amino acids. The CDR3: CASSLGLASYNEQFF. The DNA of the CDR3 is TGTGCCAGCAGCTTGGGACTAGCGAGCTACAATGAGCAGTTCTTC.

The chain couples TRBV6-5 to TRBJ1-1; tentative D call: TRBD1 (5 bases). With 7 bases removed from V and 0 bases from J, the gap between germline ends came to 9 bases. Looked up from germline, CDR1 is MNHEY and CDR2 is SVGAGI. This CDR3 spans 13 amino acids. The CDR3 loop is CASNTGLNTEAFF. The CDR3 nucleotides read TGTGCCAGCAACACAGGACTGAACACTGAAGCTTTCTTT.

V is TRBV11-2 and J is TRBJ2-1, with no clear D. There are 13 residues in the CDR3. V was trimmed by 5 bases and J by 0 bases, leaving 5 bases between them. Germline CDR1 is SGHAT and CDR2 is FQNNGV. The CDR3 sequence is CASSLSSYNEQFF. CDR3 nucleotides: TGTGCCAGCAGCCTTAGCTCCTACAATGAGCAGTTCTTC.

A few counts support this clone. The chain is built from TRBV10-1 and TRBJ2-3, with 11 bases that match TRBD2. The CDR3 runs 17 residues. Germline CDR1 reads WNHNN; CDR2 reads SYGVQD (reference sequence). V lost 0 bases and J lost 7; bases outside the gene matches: 9. CDR3 sequence reads: CASSESTSGIPLNTQYF. CDR3 DNA: TGCGCCAGCAGTGAGTCGACTAGCGGGATCCCGTTGAATACGCAGTATTTT.

The V and J genes are TRBV5-8 and TRBJ2-7, with D possibly matching TRBD1 (5 bases). The CDR3 sequence is 14 residues long. CDR1 and CDR2 (germline): SGHTS, YDEGEE. The V gene lost 1 base and the J gene lost 6 bases, with 14 bases spanning the gap. The CDR3, as DNA: TGTGCCAGCAGCTTGTCAGGGTGGTTAAGCGAGCAGTACTTC. It yields the protein CASSLSGWLSEQYF.

This chain links TRBV29-1 with TRBJ2-2; D gene uncertain. With 3 bases removed from V and 5 bases from J, the gap between germline ends came to 10 bases. Germline values: CDR1 SQVTM, CDR2 ANQGSEA. The CDR3 has 13 amino acids. Here the CDR3 DNA reads TGCAGCGTTGAGCGTGGGCTGACCGGGGAGCTGTTTTTT. Translating it yields CSVERGLTGELFF.